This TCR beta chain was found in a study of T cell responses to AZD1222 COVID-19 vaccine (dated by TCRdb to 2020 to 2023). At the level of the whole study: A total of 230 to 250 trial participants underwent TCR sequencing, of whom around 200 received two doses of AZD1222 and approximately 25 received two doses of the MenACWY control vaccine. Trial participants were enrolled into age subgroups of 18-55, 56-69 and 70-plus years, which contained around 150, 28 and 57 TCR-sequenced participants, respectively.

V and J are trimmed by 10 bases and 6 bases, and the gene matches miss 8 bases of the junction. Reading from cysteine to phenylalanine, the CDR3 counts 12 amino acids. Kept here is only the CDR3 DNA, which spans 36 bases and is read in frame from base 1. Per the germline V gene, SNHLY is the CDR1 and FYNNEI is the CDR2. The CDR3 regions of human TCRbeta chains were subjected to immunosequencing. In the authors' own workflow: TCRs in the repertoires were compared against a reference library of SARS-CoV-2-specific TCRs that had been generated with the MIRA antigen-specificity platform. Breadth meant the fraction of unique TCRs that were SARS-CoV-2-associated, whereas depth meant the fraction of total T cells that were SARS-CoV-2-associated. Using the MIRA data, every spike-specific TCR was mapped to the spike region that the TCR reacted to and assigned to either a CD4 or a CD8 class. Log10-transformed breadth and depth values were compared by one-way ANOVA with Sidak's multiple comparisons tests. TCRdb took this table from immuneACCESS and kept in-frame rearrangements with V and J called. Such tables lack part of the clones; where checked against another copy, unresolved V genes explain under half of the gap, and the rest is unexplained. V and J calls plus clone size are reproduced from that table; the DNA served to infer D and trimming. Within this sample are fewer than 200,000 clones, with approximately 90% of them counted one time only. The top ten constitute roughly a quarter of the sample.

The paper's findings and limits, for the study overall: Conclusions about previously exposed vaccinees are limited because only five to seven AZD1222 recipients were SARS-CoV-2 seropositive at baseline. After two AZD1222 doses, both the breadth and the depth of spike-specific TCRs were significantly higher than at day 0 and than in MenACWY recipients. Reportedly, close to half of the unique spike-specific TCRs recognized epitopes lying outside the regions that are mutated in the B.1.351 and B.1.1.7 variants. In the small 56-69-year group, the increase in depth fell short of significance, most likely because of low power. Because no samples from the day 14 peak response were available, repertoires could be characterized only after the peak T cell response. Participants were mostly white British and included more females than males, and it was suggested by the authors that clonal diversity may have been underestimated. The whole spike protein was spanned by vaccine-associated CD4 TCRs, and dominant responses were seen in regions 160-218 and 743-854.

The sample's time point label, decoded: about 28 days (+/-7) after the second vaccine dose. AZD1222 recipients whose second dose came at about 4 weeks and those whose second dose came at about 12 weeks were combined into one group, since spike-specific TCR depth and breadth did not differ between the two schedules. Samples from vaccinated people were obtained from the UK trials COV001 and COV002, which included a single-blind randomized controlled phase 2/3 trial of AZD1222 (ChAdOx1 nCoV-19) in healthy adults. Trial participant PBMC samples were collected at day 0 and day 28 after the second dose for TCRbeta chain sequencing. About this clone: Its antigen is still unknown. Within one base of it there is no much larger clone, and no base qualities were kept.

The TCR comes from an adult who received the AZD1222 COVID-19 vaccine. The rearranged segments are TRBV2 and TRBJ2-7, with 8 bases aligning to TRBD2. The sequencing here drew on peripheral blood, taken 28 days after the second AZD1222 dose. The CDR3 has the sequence CATGLAGPEQYF. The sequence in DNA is TGTGCCACCGGACTAGCAGGACCCGAGCAGTACTTC.